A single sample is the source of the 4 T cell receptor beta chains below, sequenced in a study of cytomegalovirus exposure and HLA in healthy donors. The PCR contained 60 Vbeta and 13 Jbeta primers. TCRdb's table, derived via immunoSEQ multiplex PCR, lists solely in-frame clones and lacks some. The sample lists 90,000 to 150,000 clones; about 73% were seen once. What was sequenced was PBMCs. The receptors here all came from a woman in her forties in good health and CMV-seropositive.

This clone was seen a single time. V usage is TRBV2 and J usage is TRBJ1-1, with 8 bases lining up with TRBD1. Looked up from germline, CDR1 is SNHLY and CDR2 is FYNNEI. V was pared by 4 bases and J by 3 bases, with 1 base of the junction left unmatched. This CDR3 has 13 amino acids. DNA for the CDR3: TGTGCCAGCAGTGGACAGGGGTACACTGAAGCTTTCTTT. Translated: CASSGQGYTEAFF.

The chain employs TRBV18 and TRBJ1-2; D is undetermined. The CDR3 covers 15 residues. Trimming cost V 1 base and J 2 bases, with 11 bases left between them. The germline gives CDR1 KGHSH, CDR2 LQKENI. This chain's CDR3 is CASSPQETINYGYTF. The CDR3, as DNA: TGTGCCAGCTCACCACAGGAAACTATAAACTATGGCTACACCTTC.

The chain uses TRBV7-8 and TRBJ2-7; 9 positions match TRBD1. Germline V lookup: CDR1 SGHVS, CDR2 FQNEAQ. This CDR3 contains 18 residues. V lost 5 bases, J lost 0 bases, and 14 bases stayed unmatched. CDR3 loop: CASSTRRTGEYFSYEQYF. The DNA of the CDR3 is TGTGCCAGCAGCACCCGGAGGACAGGGGAATATTTCTCCTACGAGCAGTACTTC.

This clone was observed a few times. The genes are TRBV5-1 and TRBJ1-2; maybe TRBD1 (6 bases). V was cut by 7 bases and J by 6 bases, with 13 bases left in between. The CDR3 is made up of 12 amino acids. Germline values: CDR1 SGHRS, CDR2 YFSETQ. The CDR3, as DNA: TGCGCCAGCTCCGACAGGACAGATGGCTACACCTTC. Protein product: CASSDRTDGYTF.